These 22 T cell receptor beta chains were sequenced from one sample in a study of a mutant IDH1 vaccine in newly diagnosed glioma. Produced via immunoSEQ multiplex PCR; TCRdb's table is partial and in-frame only. This sample yields 60,000 to 70,000 clones, of which around four fifths are seen a single time; 3.5% to 4.5% belongs to the top ten. Time point indicated: week 47, end of study. A 20-mer mutant IDH1 peptide at 300 ug was injected subcutaneously with topical imiquimod. These receptors lack a known antigen. The sequencing here drew on PBMCs, taken from a glioma patient whose treatment included an IDH1 peptide vaccine. The receptors originated from a man aged 25 to 40 with glioma.

This clone appeared a single time. This CDR3 reads CASSAEASGGETQYF. The CDR3 DNA is TGTGCCAGCAGCGCGGAGGCTAGCGGGGGCGAGACCCAGTACTTC. The chain joins TRBV2 to TRBJ2-5; TRBD2 matches 10 bases. CDR1 is SNHLY, CDR2 FYNNEI, per germline. V gave up 6 bases and J gave up 5 bases; unmatched junction bases: 9. There are 15 residues in the CDR3.

This clone appeared a single time. J is TRBJ1-2 and V is TRBV9; 8 bases align to TRBD1. V gave up 0 bases and J gave up 7 bases; unmatched junction bases: 5. Per the germline V gene, CDR1 is SGDLS and CDR2 is YYNGEE. The CDR3 extends over 14 amino acids. The CDR3 DNA sequence: TGTGCCAGCAGCGTAGCCGACAGGGGTGCTGGCTACACCTTC. This translates into CASSVADRGAGYTF.

The rearrangement uses TRBV7-9 and TRBJ2-3; 8 bases map to TRBD2. Germline lookup yields CDR1 SEHNR and CDR2 FQNEAQ (reference sequence). The junction had 13 bases not matched to a gene; V was cut back by 6 bases and J by 5 bases. The CDR3 runs 16 residues. Here the CDR3 reads CASRRLWGGGRDTQYF. Here the CDR3 DNA reads TGTGCCAGCAGACGTCTGTGGGGCGGGGGGCGAGATACGCAGTATTTT.

The rearrangement uses TRBV15 and TRBJ2-7; maybe TRBD1 (6 bases). The CDR3 loop spans 15 amino acids. Germline CDR1 is LNHNV and CDR2 is YYDKDF (reference sequence). V was cut by 4 bases and J by 3 bases, with 16 bases left in between. CDR3 loop: CATSTLGKQGYEQYF. The CDR3 DNA reads TGTGCCACCAGCACCCTCGGGAAACAGGGCTACGAGCAGTACTTC.

V is TRBV5-6 and J is TRBJ1-2; tentative D call: TRBD1 (5 bases). V lost 4 bases and J lost 5, with 9 bases in between. Germline CDR1 is SGHDT and CDR2 is YYEEEE. The CDR3 loop spans 12 amino acids. This CDR3 is CASSPQGYGYTF. CDR3 bases: TGTGCCAGCAGCCCCCAGGGTTATGGCTACACCTTC.

The table lists this clone with a count of one. CDR3 region: CASTISRVQTQYF. The CDR3 DNA is TGTGCCAGCACCATTAGTAGGGTGCAGACCCAGTACTTC. The chain links TRBV6-1 to TRBJ2-5; D not certain. The CDR3 loop spans 13 amino acids. Between the trimmed V and J ends, which lost 7 bases and 6 bases, there was a span of 15 bases. Germline V CDR1 and CDR2: MNHNS, SASEGT.

The chain has TRBV6-5 and TRBJ2-7; TRBD1 agrees at 7 bases. Germline V lookup: CDR1 MNHEY, CDR2 SVGAGI. This CDR3 is 14 amino acids long. J gave up 2 bases and V 7 bases, and 8 bases lay outside the gene matches. The CDR3, as DNA: TGTGCCAGCATGGGACAGCGCTCGCCCTACGAGCAGTACTTC. It specifies CASMGQRSPYEQYF.

The chain has TRBV12-5 and TRBJ1-2; 7 nucleotides agree with TRBD1. Germline V gene lookup returns CDR1 LGHNT and CDR2 FRNRAP. With 1 base clipped from V and 7 bases from J, the junction kept 3 bases outside the gene matches. The CDR3 covers 13 residues. The DNA for the CDR3 is TGTGCTAGTGGTTTGGACAGGGACAGTGGCTACACCTTC. Amino acids: CASGLDRDSGYTF.

This chain joins TRBV7-2 and TRBJ1-5; 8 bases map to TRBD1. J gave up 2 bases and V 4 bases, and 4 bases lay outside the gene matches. CDR1 is SGHTA and CDR2 is FQGNSA in the germline V gene. The CDR3 spans 15 residues. The CDR3 sequence is CASSSPGGGNQPQHF. The DNA of the CDR3 is TGTGCCAGCAGCTCGCCAGGGGGCGGCAATCAGCCCCAGCATTTT. The full variable domain, rest sourced from reference TRBV7-2 and TRBJ1-5, is GAGVSQSPSNKVTEKGKDVELRCDPISGHTALYWYRQSLGQGLEFLIYFQGNSAPDKSGLPSDRFSAERTGGSVSTLTIQRTQQEDSAVYLCASSSPGGGNQPQHFGDGTRLSIL.

This clone was seen just once. CDR3 amino acids: CAWSFRGPSTIYF. The CDR3, as DNA: TGTGCCTGGAGTTTTAGGGGGCCGAGCACCATATATTTT. V usage is TRBV30 and J usage is TRBJ1-3; 7 bases line up with TRBD1. Unmatched junction bases numbered 7, after V lost 2 bases and J lost 9 bases. Germline V gene data show CDR1 as GTSNPN and CDR2 as SVGIG (reference sequence). The CDR3 length is 13 residues.

The chain links TRBV7-8 to TRBJ1-1, with TRBD1 matching over 7 bases. The junction had 6 bases not matched to a gene; V was cut back by 4 bases and J by 4 bases. CDR3 length equals 14 residues. Germline V CDR1 and CDR2: SGHVS, FQNEAQ. CDR3 sequence (DNA): TGTGCCAGCAGCTCGGGACAGACGGGCACTGAAGCTTTCTTT. Protein: CASSSGQTGTEAFF.

The rearrangement uses TRBV14 and TRBJ2-1, with TRBD2 identical over 7 bases. The CDR3 is made up of 16 amino acids. V trimming: 2 bases; J trimming: 5 bases; junction bases outside the gene matches: 9. In germline, CDR1 is SGHDN, CDR2 FVKESK. Here the CDR3 DNA reads TGTGCCAGCAGCCAAAAGAATGGACTAGTGGACAATGAGCAGTTCTTC. It yields the protein CASSQKNGLVDNEQFF.

This chain connects TRBV30 to TRBJ1-3, with D uncertain. This CDR3 region has 14 residues. V was shortened by 2 bases and J by 0 bases, with 8 bases between the two germline ends. Germline loops: CDR1 GTSNPN, CDR2 SVGIG (reference sequence). CDR3 in amino acids: CAWSQTGSGNTIYF. The CDR3 nucleotides are TGTGCCTGGAGTCAAACTGGCTCTGGAAACACCATATATTTT.

The chain uses TRBV5-1 and TRBJ2-2, with D uncertain. V was shortened by 1 base and J by 5 bases, with 12 bases between the two germline ends. This CDR3 contains 15 residues. Germline V gene sequence: CDR1 SGHRS, CDR2 YFSETQ. CDR3 protein: CASSLMQSPTGELFF. The CDR3 coding sequence is TGCGCCAGCAGCTTGATGCAGAGCCCTACCGGGGAGCTGTTTTTT.

This clone turned up a few times. The chain links TRBV7-2 to TRBJ1-1; D possibly corresponds to TRBD1 (5 bases). The V gene lost 1 base and the J gene lost 5 bases, with 11 bases spanning the gap. Germline CDR1 reads SGHTA; CDR2 reads FQGNSA. The CDR3 runs 14 residues. The CDR3 reads CASSLGAGRTEAFF. The CDR3, as DNA: TGTGCCAGCAGCTTAGGTGCAGGGAGGACTGAAGCTTTCTTT.

V and J are TRBV27 and TRBJ2-1; D call uncertain. Germline V CDR1 and CDR2: MNHEY, SMNVEV (reference sequence). The CDR3 spans 12 residues. With 6 bases removed from V and 6 bases from J, the gap between germline ends came to 9 bases. The CDR3 nucleotides are TGTGCCAGCAGCTACCTGGGCAATGAGCAGTTCTTC. This codes for CASSYLGNEQFF.

The chain joins TRBV18 to TRBJ2-3, with D possibly being TRBD2 (7 bases). Germline values: CDR1 KGHSH, CDR2 LQKENI. The CDR3 sequence is 15 residues long. V dropped 6 bases and J dropped 2 bases, with 15 bases sitting between them. CDR3 in DNA: TGTGCCAGCTCTGGGACCGGGGGGCACACAGATACGCAGTATTTT. Translated, it gives CASSGTGGHTDTQYF.

The rearrangement joins TRBV4-2 to TRBJ1-4; 10 nucleotides align to TRBD1. Germline values: CDR1 LGHNA, CDR2 YNFKEQ. The V gene end was trimmed by 4 bases and the J gene end by 7 bases; junction bases not matched to a gene: 6. CDR3 length equals 15 residues. In DNA form, the CDR3 reads TGTGCCAGCAGCCCTGGACAGGGGGTAGTTGAAAAACTGTTTTTT. This sequence encodes CASSPGQGVVEKLFF.

This sequence joins TRBV7-6 and TRBJ2-1; TRBD2 matches 10 bases. The junction had 9 bases not matched to a gene; V was cut back by 3 bases and J by 4 bases. Germline V lookup: CDR1 SGHVS, CDR2 FNYEAQ. This CDR3 has 17 amino acids. The CDR3, as DNA: TGTGCCAGCAGCTTCTCCCTAGCGGGGGTAAATTACAATGAGCAGTTCTTC. Translation: CASSFSLAGVNYNEQFF.

The CDR3 protein is CASSELRGSPLHF. CDR3 nucleotide sequence: TGTGCCAGCAGTGAACTCAGAGGCTCACCCCTCCACTTT. The chain combines TRBV25-1 with TRBJ1-6, with D hard to call. The germline V and J ends were trimmed by 2 bases and 10 bases, with 9 bases remaining between them. Germline loops: CDR1 MGHDK, CDR2 SYGVNS. This CDR3 region has 13 residues.

This clone turned up a few times. The chain joins TRBV11-2 to TRBJ1-1; D unresolved. Germline CDR1 SGHAT, CDR2 FQNNGV. With 6 bases removed from V and 1 base from J, the gap between germline ends came to 12 bases. CDR3 size: 14 residues. Here the CDR3 DNA reads TGTGCCAGCAGTTATGCGGGAGGGAACACTGAAGCTTTCTTT. Translation gives CASSYAGGNTEAFF.

This rearrangement joins TRBV27 to TRBJ2-1; TRBD1 matches 8 bases. Germline assignment: CDR1 MNHEY and CDR2 SMNVEV (reference sequence). CDR3 length: 16 amino acids. Trimming removed 8 bases from V and 5 bases from J; junction bases left unmatched: 14. CDR3 DNA sequence: TGTGCCAGCCGTCGTCCTGGGGGGACAGGTAACAATGAGCAGTTCTTC. Amino acids: CASRRPGGTGNNEQFF.